The 21 T cell receptor beta chains below all came from one sample that was sequenced in a study of CD8+CD57+ T cells in acquired aplastic anemia. The patients chosen for sequencing had shown expansion of CD8+CD57+ cells (detected by flow cytometry). Researchers used genomic DNA as the template to profile TCR beta VDJ and CDR3. TCRdb independently ran MiXCR on the reads; one entry per CDR3 protein. Among about 160,000 distinct CDR3 sequences listed, 45% to 50% were seen once. The specimen was sorted CD4+, CD8+, or CD8+CD57+ T cells (not recorded which) from PBMCs. Receptors were obtained from a human donor with aplastic anemia.

This clonotype was seen at least ten times. The chain is built from TRBV6-5 and TRBJ2-5; the D is unclear. Trimming took off 6 bases at V and 0 bases at J, with 11 bases between the two ends. This CDR3 contains 14 residues. Germline-derived CDR1 and CDR2 are MNHEY and SVGAGI. CDR3 loop: CASSQLAHQETQYF. In nucleotides, the CDR3 is TGTGCCAGCAGCCAGCTCGCTCACCAAGAGACCCAGTACTTC.

This chain uses TRBV5-1 with TRBJ2-7; no clear D. The CDR3 totals 13 residues. V lost 2 bases, J lost 9 bases, and 15 bases lay in between. Per the germline V gene, CDR1 is SGHRS and CDR2 is YFSETQ. DNA for the CDR3: TGCGCCAGCAGCTTATCCCTCTACGAGTCGCAGTACTTC. Translated: CASSLSLYESQYF.

Turning to this clonotype: This may be a read error: a much more frequent sequence differs by one nucleotide. Lacking the conserved final phenylalanine or tryptophan, this CDR3 likely reflects a read error. Written as DNA, the CDR3 is TGCGCCAGCAGCCTTACCGGGACCGAGAACACTGAAGCTTTCCTT. Its translation is CASSLTGTENTEAFL. The rearrangement joins TRBV4-3 to TRBJ1-1; possibly TRBD1 for D (5 bases). Germline CDR1 and CDR2: LGHNA and YSLEER. Trimming shortened V by 4 bases and J by 1 base, and 13 bases separated the two germline ends. The CDR3 sequence is 15 residues long.

The chain couples TRBV19 to TRBJ2-5; 10 positions match TRBD1. The CDR3 totals 12 residues. Germline CDR1 reads LNHDA; CDR2 reads SQIVND (reference sequence). Trimming cost V 11 bases and J 5 bases; bases outside gene matches: 5. CDR3 region: CASGTGVETQYF. In DNA form, the CDR3 reads TGTGCCTCCGGGACAGGGGTCGAGACCCAGTACTTC.

This rearrangement joins TRBV11-1 to TRBJ1-6; 9 nucleotides match TRBD1. V trimming: 5 bases; J trimming: 7 bases; junction bases outside the gene matches: 9. The CDR3 is 16 amino acids. The V gene's germline CDR1 is SGHAT and CDR2 FQDESV (reference sequence). CDR3 protein: CASSDPGTGRNSPLHF. The DNA for the CDR3 is TGTGCCAGCAGCGATCCCGGGACAGGGAGAAATTCACCCCTCCACTTT.

V is TRBV28 and J is TRBJ2-7, with TRBD1 matching over 9 bases. Germline V gives CDR1 MDHEN, CDR2 SYDVKM. The V segment lost 6 bases and the J segment 7 bases; nucleotides outside the gene matches: 7. The CDR3 covers 13 residues. The CDR3 sequence: CASRLQGAREQYF. As DNA, the CDR3 is TGTGCCAGCAGACTACAGGGGGCAAGGGAGCAGTACTTC.

With respect to this clonotype: This clone may be a read error of a much larger clone one base away. A read error is likely, as this CDR3 ends without the conserved phenylalanine or tryptophan. This chain links TRBV20-1 with TRBJ2-5; TRBD1 matches 8 bases. CDR1 and CDR2 (germline): DFQATT, SNEGSKA (reference sequence). This CDR3 has 15 amino acids. Losses at the gene ends were 0 bases for V and 4 bases for J; bases not matched to a gene: 7. The CDR3 spells CSARDPAGGRETQYS. Written as DNA, the CDR3 is TGCAGTGCTAGAGATCCGGCAGGGGGCCGAGAGACCCAGTACTCC.

This clonotype was detected ten times or more. CDR3 DNA sequence: TGTGCCACCAGTGATTCTACAGGGACTGAAGCTTTCTTT. Its translation is CATSDSTGTEAFF. The chain uses TRBV24-1 and TRBJ1-1, with a possible D match to TRBD1 (6 bases). The CDR3 loop spans 13 amino acids. Trimming took 2 bases from V and 5 from J, leaving 8 bases between them. CDR1 KGHDR and CDR2 SFDVKD come from the germline V gene.

The chain carries TRBV2 and TRBJ1-2, with D maybe TRBD1 (5 bases). V lost 7 bases, J lost 0 bases, and 12 bases lay in between. CDR1 SNHLY and CDR2 FYNNEI come from the germline V gene. The CDR3 has 14 amino acids. CDR3 amino acids: CASKQGLTNYGYTF. CDR3 in DNA: TGTGCCAGCAAGCAGGGATTAACTAACTATGGCTACACCTTC.

This chain joins TRBV7-3 and TRBJ1-1; weak D call: TRBD1 (5 bases). V was pared by 3 bases and J by 4 bases, with 12 bases between. Germline CDR1 is SGHTA and CDR2 is FQGTGA. The CDR3 consists of 14 residues. In nucleotides, the CDR3 is TGTGCCAGCAGCTTCAGGGTGCTTGCCACTGAAGCTTTCTTT. Translation: CASSFRVLATEAFF.

This clonotype appeared many times. The chain carries TRBV12-3 or TRBV12-4 and TRBJ1-5; D not certain. The CDR3 loop spans 14 amino acids. V dropped 3 bases and J dropped 3 bases, with 9 bases sitting between them. The CDR3 nucleotides read TGTGCCAGCAGTTTCGGCGGCTACAATCAGCCCCAGCATTTT. Translated, it gives CASSFGGYNQPQHF.

This chain connects TRBV24-1 to TRBJ2-6; TRBD1 agrees at 11 bases. The germline V gene encodes CDR1 KGHDR and CDR2 SFDVKD. This CDR3 region has 17 residues. V lost 7 bases and J lost 1; bases outside the gene matches: 5. The CDR3, as DNA: TGTGCCACCAGCACCCGGGACAGGGGGTCTGGGGCCAACGTCCTGACTTTC. Amino acid sequence: CATSTRDRGSGANVLTF.

The J gene is TRBJ2-7, the V gene TRBV25-1; TRBD2 aligns across 12 bases. With V trimmed by 2 bases and J by 5 bases, 7 bases remained unmatched. CDR1 is MGHDK, CDR2 SYGVNS, per germline. There are 16 residues in the CDR3. CDR3 DNA: TGTGCCAGCAGTGAAGCTAGCGGGAGGGCCACCCACGAGCAGTACTTC. It yields the protein CASSEASGRATHEQYF.

J is TRBJ2-1 and V is TRBV4-1; D might be TRBD2 (6 bases). Germline V gene lookup returns CDR1 MGHRA and CDR2 YSYEKL. Trimming took 0 bases from V and 0 from J, leaving 9 bases between them. This CDR3 spans 16 amino acids. The CDR3 DNA is TGCGCCAGCAGCCAAGAAACCGGGAGCTCCTACAATGAGCAGTTCTTC. Protein sequence: CASSQETGSSYNEQFF.

This clonotype has just a few counts. The gene calls are TRBV5-5 and TRBJ2-7, with a tentative D call TRBD1 (6 bases). V shed 3 bases and J shed 5 bases, with 12 bases lying between them. The CDR3 has 13 residues. CDR1 and CDR2 from the germline V gene are SGHKS and YYEKEE (reference sequence). This chain's CDR3 is CASSSQGGNEQYF. The DNA of the CDR3 is TGTGCCAGCAGCTCACAGGGTGGCAACGAGCAGTACTTC.

The chain couples TRBV5-4 to TRBJ2-1, with D tentatively TRBD1 (6 bases). Germline CDR1 is SGHNT and CDR2 is YYREEE (reference sequence). Trimming shortened V by 4 bases and J by 9 bases, and 17 bases separated the two germline ends. The CDR3 has 14 residues. In DNA, the CDR3 is TGTGCCAGCAGCCGGGACAAGGGGTTTATTGAGCAGTTCTTC. This translates into CASSRDKGFIEQFF. Using reference TRBV5-4 and TRBJ2-1 for the parts outside the CDR3, the full variable domain is ETGVTQSPTHLIKTRGQQVTLRCSSQSGHNTVSWYQQALGQGPQFIFQYYREEENGRGNFPPRFSGLQFPNYSSELNVNALELDDSALYLCASSRDKGFIEQFFGPGTRLTVL.

The gene calls are TRBV7-2 and TRBJ2-1, with unresolved D. V lost 6 bases and J lost 5, with 11 bases in between. This CDR3 has 13 amino acids. Germline V lookup: CDR1 SGHTA, CDR2 FQGNSA. The CDR3 region is CASRLQPHNEQFF. In DNA, the CDR3 is TGTGCCAGCAGACTTCAACCCCACAATGAGCAGTTCTTC.

J is TRBJ1-2 and V is TRBV15; D not resolved. This CDR3 spans 15 amino acids. V shed 0 bases and J shed 1 base, with 9 bases lying between them. Per germline, CDR1 LNHNV and CDR2 YYDKDF (reference sequence). In DNA form, the CDR3 reads TGTGCCACCAGCAGAGAGGCCATTAATAACTATGGCTACACCTTC. Translating it yields CATSREAINNYGYTF. The whole variable domain, filled in from reference TRBV15 and TRBJ1-2, reads DAMVIQNPRYQVTQFGKPVTLSCSQTLNHNVMYWYQQKSSQAPKLLFHYYDKDFNNEADTPDNFQSRRPNTSFCFLDIRSPGLGDTAMYLCATSREAINNYGYTFGSGTRLTVV.

This clonotype was recorded at least ten times. The chain links TRBV2 to TRBJ2-7; TRBD1 or TRBD2 may be the D gene (5 bases each). CDR3 size: 13 residues. The germline V gene has CDR1 SNHLY and CDR2 FYNNEI. The V gene lost 7 bases and the J gene lost 0 bases, with 10 bases spanning the gap. CDR3 bases: TGTGCCAGCACCCCCGGGGCCTCCTACGAGCAGTACTTC. Translation gives CASTPGASYEQYF.

The chain joins TRBV6-4 to TRBJ1-2; 7 nucleotides align to TRBD1. Germline V lookup: CDR1 MRHNA, CDR2 SNTAGT. J gave up 1 base and V 8 bases, and 16 bases lay outside the gene matches. This CDR3 comprises 17 residues. CDR3 sequence: CASRDDREGPLNYGYTF. The CDR3 DNA sequence: TGTGCCAGCCGCGACGACAGGGAGGGTCCGCTTAACTATGGCTACACCTTC.

This clonotype was detected only once. V gene TRBV7-4 combines with J gene TRBJ2-3, with 10 bases that match TRBD2. Germline V lookup: CDR1 SGHVT, CDR2 SQSDAQ. The ends lost 4 bases at V and 2 bases at J; junction bases unmatched: 9. The CDR3 runs to 17 residues. CDR3 nucleotide sequence: TGTGCCAGCAGCTACCGGACTAGCGGTCCCATCACAGATACGCAGTATTTT. The encoded protein is CASSYRTSGPITDTQYF.